Below are 7 T cell receptor beta chains sequenced from a single sample in a study of T cell changes during pregnancy in multiple sclerosis (dated by TCRdb to about 2019). The protocol used for the library was the immunoSEQ multiplex PCR assay. In its TCRdb copy, this immuneACCESS table keeps in-frame sequences only and misses some clones. Where compared with another copy, unresolved V genes explain less than half of these, and the others have no known cause. The sample includes tens of thousands of clones, with around 90% observed a single time. The ten largest account for about 1.7% of the sample. The sample was peripheral blood, taken in the first trimester of pregnancy. The receptor set was obtained from a female donor with multiple sclerosis, enrolled in a pregnancy study.

The rearrangement joins TRBV2 to TRBJ2-7; TRBD2 matches 9 bases. Germline CDR1 and CDR2: SNHLY and FYNNEI. V lost 4 bases to trimming and J lost 3 bases; unmatched junction nucleotides: 7. The CDR3 is 15 residues long. CDR3 sequence reads: CASSGEAGGLYEQYF. As DNA, the CDR3 is TGTGCCAGCAGTGGGGAAGCGGGAGGTCTCTACGAGCAGTACTTC.

V and J are TRBV5-4 and TRBJ1-2, with D perhaps TRBD1 (5 bases). V lost 4 bases and J lost 5, with 12 bases in between. This CDR3 has 13 residues. CDR1 and CDR2 from the germline V gene are SGHNT and YYREEE (reference sequence). CDR3 DNA: TGTGCCAGCAGCCCTACCTCAGGGTATGGCTACACCTTC. Translated, it gives CASSPTSGYGYTF.

The chain links TRBV6-5 to TRBJ2-1, with TRBD2 as a possible D gene (5 bases). Per germline, CDR1 MNHEY and CDR2 SVGAGI. Trimming stripped 1 base from V and 8 bases from J, with 15 bases between. The CDR3 is 15 amino acids. CDR3 sequence: CASSYFGVGLDEQFF. CDR3 nucleotide sequence: TGTGCCAGCAGTTACTTCGGGGTTGGTCTCGATGAGCAGTTCTTC.

This clone was detected only a few times. Written as DNA, the CDR3 is TGTGCCCCCGAGGGGACAATCAAAAACATTCAGTACTTC. Its protein is CAPEGTIKNIQYF. The rearrangement joins TRBV28 to TRBJ2-4, with D possibly being TRBD1 (6 bases). Germline V CDR1 and CDR2: MDHEN, SYDVKM. Trimming removed 11 bases at V and 3 bases at J, with 14 bases between. The CDR3 length is 13 residues.

The chain is built from TRBV6-4 and TRBJ2-1; 8 bases map to TRBD2. The length of the CDR3 is 14 residues. With 2 bases clipped from V and 12 bases from J, the junction kept 9 bases outside the gene matches. Per germline, CDR1 MRHNA and CDR2 SNTAGT. CDR3 region: CASSDLGGRSRQFF. CDR3 bases: TGTGCCAGCAGTGACCTGGGCGGGAGGTCTCGGCAGTTCTTC.

The CDR3 is CASSPYSGNNEQFF. In DNA, the CDR3 is TGTGCCAGCAGCCCCTACAGCGGCAACAATGAGCAGTTCTTC. The V gene is TRBV7-2, the J gene TRBJ2-1, with TRBD2 as a possible D gene (5 bases). The V end was cut by 5 bases, the J end by 5 bases, with 13 bases between. This CDR3 spans 14 amino acids. The germline V gene has CDR1 SGHTA and CDR2 FQGNSA. Full variable domain (rest looked up from reference TRBV7-2 and TRBJ2-1): GAGVSQSPSNKVTEKGKDVELRCDPISGHTALYWYRQSLGQGLEFLIYFQGNSAPDKSGLPSDRFSAERTGGSVSTLTIQRTQQEDSAVYLCASSPYSGNNEQFFGPGTRLTVL.

The chain is built from TRBV13 and TRBJ2-1; D remains unclear. The CDR3 length is 16 residues. Trimming stripped 0 bases from V and 1 base from J, with 10 bases between. CDR1 and CDR2 (germline): PRHDT, FYEKMQ (reference sequence). The CDR3 coding sequence is TGTGCCAGCAGCTTAGGAGACTTTCCGTCCTACAATGAGCAGTTCTTC. Encoded protein: CASSLGDFPSYNEQFF.